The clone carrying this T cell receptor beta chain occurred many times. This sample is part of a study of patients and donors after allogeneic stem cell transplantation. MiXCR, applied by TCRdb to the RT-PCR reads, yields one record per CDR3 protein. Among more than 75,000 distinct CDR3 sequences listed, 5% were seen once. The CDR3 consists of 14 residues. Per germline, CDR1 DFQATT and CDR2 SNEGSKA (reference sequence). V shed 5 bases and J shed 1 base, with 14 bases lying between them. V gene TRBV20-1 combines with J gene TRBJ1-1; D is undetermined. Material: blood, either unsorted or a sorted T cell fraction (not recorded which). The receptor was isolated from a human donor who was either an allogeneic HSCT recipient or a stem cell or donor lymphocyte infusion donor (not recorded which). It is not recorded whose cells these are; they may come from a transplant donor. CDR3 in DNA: TGCAGTGCTTTTGAGGGCAGCAAGAACACTGAAGCTTTCTTT. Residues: CSAFEGSKNTEAFF.